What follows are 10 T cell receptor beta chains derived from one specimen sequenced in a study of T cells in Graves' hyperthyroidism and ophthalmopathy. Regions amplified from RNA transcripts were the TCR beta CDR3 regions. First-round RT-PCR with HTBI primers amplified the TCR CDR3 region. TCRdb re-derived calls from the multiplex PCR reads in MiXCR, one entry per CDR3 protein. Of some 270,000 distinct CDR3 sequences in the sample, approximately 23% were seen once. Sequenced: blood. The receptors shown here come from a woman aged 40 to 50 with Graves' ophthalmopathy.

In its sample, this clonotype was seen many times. Here the CDR3 DNA reads TGCAGTGCTATGGTCCCGCTCATGAACACTGAAGCTTTCTTT. Protein: CSAMVPLMNTEAFF. The chain is built from TRBV20-1 and TRBJ1-1; D gene uncertain. Looked up from germline, CDR1 is DFQATT and CDR2 is SNEGSKA (reference sequence). Trimming left V 4 bases short and J 0 bases short, with 12 bases between. The CDR3 contains 14 residues.

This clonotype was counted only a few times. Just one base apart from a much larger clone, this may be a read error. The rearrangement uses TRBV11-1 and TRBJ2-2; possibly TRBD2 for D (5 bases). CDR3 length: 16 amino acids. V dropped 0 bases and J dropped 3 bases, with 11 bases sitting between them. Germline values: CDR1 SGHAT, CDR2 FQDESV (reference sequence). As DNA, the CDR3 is TGTGCCAGCAGCTTAGCGGGAGTAACGGACACCGGGGAGCTGTTTTTT. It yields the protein CASSLAGVTDTGELFF.

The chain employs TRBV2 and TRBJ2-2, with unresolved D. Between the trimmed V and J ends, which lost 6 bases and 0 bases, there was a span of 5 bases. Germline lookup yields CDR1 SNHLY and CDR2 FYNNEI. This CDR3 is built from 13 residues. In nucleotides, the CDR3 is TGTGCCAGCAGAGCCACGAACACCGGGGAGCTGTTTTTT. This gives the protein CASRATNTGELFF.

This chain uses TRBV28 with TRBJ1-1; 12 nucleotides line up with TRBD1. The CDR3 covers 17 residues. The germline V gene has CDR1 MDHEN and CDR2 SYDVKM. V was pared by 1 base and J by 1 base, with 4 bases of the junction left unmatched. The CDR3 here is CASSLSGTGGANTEAFF. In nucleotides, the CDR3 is TGTGCCAGCAGTTTATCCGGGACAGGGGGCGCGAACACTGAAGCTTTCTTT.

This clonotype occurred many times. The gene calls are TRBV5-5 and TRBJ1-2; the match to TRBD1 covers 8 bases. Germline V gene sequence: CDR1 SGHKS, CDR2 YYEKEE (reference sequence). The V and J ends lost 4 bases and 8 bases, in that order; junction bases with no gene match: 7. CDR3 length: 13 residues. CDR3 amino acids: CASSPGQGGGYTF. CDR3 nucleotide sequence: TGTGCCAGCAGCCCCGGACAGGGAGGCGGCTACACCTTC.

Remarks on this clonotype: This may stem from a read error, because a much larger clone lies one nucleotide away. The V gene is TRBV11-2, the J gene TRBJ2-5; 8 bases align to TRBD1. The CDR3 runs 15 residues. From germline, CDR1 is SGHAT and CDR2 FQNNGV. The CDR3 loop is CASSLNRGWQETQHF. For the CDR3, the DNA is TGTGCCAGCAGCCTGAACAGGGGGTGGCAAGAGACCCAGCACTTC.

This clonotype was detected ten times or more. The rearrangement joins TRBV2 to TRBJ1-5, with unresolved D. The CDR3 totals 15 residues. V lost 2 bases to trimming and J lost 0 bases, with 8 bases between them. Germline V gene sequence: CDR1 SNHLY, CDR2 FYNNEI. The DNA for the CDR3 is TGTGCCAGCAGTGAAAGGGCATATAGCAATCAGCCCCAGCATTTT. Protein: CASSERAYSNQPQHF.

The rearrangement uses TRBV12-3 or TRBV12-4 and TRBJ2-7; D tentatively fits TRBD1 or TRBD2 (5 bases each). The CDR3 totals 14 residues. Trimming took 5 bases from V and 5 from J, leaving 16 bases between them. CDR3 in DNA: TGTGCCAGCAGTCGGGACCGGGCCGGGGACGAGCAGTACTTC. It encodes CASSRDRAGDEQYF.

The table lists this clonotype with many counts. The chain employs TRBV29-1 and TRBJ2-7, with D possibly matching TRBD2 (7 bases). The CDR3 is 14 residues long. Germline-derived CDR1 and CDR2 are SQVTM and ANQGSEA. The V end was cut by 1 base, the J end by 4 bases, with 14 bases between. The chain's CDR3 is CSVEGWGGEYEQYF. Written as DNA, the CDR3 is TGCAGCGTTGAAGGGTGGGGGGGCGAGTACGAGCAGTACTTC.

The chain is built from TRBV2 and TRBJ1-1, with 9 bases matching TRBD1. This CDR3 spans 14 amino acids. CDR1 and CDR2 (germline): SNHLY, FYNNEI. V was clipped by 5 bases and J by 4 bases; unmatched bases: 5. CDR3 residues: CASSLDRGTTEAFF. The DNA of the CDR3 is TGTGCCAGCAGTTTGGACAGGGGCACCACTGAAGCTTTCTTT.